Below are 3 T cell receptor beta chains sequenced from a single sample in a study of blood T cell repertoires in COVID-19. TCRdb keeps only in-frame clones here, not all; method: immunoSEQ multiplex PCR. Counted here are under 250,000 clones, 80% to 90% occurring once; the ten biggest clones make up approximately 3.4%. Sequencing input: PBMCs or T cells enriched from blood (not recorded which). These receptors came from a woman in her 40s who had been exposed to COVID-19.

Concerning this clone itself: An end of the junction differs from the germline gene, which may be a read error. This rearrangement joins TRBV5-1 to TRBJ2-5; weak D call: TRBD1 (5 bases). The CDR3 is 15 amino acids. The V gene's germline CDR1 is SGHRS and CDR2 YFSETQ. CDR3 coding DNA: TGTGCCAGCAGCTTGGAAGGGGTCCTGGTGGAGACCCAGTACTTC. It is translated as CASSLEGVLVETQYF.

J is TRBJ2-2 and V is TRBV9, with 8 bases identical to TRBD2. The CDR3 loop spans 16 amino acids. With 4 bases clipped from V and 7 bases from J, the junction kept 12 bases outside the gene matches. The V gene's germline CDR1 is SGDLS and CDR2 YYNGEE. This chain's CDR3 is CASSSRVGTSGGELFF. Here the CDR3 DNA reads TGTGCCAGCAGCTCCCGAGTGGGGACTAGTGGCGGGGAGCTGTTTTTT.

The gene calls are TRBV7-2 and TRBJ2-1, with D perhaps matching TRBD2 (5 bases). Germline lookup yields CDR1 SGHTA and CDR2 FQGNSA. The V end was cut by 0 bases, the J end by 6 bases, with 9 bases between. The CDR3 is 14 amino acids. The CDR3 reads CASSLATGLNEQFF. The CDR3 DNA is TGTGCCAGCAGCTTAGCAACCGGACTCAATGAGCAGTTCTTC.